This TCR beta chain was captured by sequencing in a study of beta chain features in type 1 diabetes. Overall study findings and caveats: Shorter templates may be favored by PCR, equally so in patients and controls.

Germline values: CDR1 SGHTA, CDR2 FQGNSA. The CDR3 spans 15 residues. J lost 4 bases, V lost 5 bases, and 6 bases had no gene match. This clone was counted only a few times. The antigen is unknown. Expressed TCRB transcripts got sequenced, as all isolated RNA was reverse transcribed. Mean read depth for naive, central memory and regulatory T cell samples was 3 million to 4.5 million reads. Data came from immunoSEQ multiplex PCR; TCRdb stores just in-frame clones and leaves some out. The table records about 410,000 clones, approximately 14% of them present only once. The sample taken for sequencing was naive CD4+ T cells from blood. The rearrangement joins TRBV7-2 to TRBJ2-1, with 9 bases lining up with TRBD1. This clonotype originated in a young man in good health. The CDR3 DNA sequence: TGTGCCAGCAGCCCACCGGGACAGGGATACAATGAGCAGTTCTTC. Encoded protein: CASSPPGQGYNEQFF.